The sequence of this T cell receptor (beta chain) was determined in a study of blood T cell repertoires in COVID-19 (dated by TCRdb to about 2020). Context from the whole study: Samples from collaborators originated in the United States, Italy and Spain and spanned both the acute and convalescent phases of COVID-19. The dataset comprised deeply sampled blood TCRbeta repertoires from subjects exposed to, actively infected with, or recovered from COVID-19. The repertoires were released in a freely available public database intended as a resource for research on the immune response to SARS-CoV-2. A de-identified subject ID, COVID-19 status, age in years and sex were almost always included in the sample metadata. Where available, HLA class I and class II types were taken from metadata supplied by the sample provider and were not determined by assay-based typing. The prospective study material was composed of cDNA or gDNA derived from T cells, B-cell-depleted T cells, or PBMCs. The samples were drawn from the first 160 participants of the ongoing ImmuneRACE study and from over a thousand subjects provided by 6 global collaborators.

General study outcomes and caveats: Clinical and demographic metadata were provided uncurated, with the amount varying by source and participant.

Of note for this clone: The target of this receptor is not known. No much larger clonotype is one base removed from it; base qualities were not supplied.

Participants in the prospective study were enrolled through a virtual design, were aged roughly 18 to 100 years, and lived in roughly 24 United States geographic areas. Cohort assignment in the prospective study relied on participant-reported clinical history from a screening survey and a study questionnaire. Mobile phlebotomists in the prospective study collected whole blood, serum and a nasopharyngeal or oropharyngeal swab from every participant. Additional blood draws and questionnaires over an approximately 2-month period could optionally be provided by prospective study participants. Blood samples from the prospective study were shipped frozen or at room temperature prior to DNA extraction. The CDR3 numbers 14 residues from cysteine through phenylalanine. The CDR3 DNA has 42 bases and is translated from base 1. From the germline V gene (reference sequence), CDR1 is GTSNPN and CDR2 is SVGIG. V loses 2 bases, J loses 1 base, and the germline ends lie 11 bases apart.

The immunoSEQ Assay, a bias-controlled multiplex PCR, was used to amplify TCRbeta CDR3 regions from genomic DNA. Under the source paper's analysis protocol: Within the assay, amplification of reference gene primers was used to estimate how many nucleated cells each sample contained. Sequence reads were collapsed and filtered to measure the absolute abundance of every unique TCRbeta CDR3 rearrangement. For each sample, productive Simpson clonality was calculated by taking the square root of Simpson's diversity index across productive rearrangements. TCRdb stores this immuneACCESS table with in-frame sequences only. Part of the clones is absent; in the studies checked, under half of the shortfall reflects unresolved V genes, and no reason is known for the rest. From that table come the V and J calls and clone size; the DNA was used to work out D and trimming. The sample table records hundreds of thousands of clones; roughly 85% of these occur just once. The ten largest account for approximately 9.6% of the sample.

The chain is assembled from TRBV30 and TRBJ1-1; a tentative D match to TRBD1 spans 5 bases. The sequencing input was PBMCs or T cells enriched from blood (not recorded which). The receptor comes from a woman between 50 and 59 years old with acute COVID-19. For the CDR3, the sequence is CAWSRLTANTEAFF. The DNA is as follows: TGTGCCTGGAGTAGATTGACAGCGAACACTGAAGCTTTCTTT.